This TCR beta chain was retrieved from a study of T cell changes during pregnancy in multiple sclerosis. From germline, CDR1 is SEHNR and CDR2 FQNEAQ (reference sequence). With 1 base clipped from V and 1 base from J, the junction kept 3 bases outside the gene matches. CDR3 length equals 16 residues. This clone showed up just a few times. Here immunoSEQ multiplex PCR was the method, and the copy in TCRdb shows in-frame clones only, minus some. Of 30,000 or so clones listed, approximately 89% are singletons. The rearrangement uses TRBV7-9 and TRBJ2-2, with 7 positions matching TRBD1. This TCR derives from a female donor with multiple sclerosis, enrolled in a pregnancy study. The sequences come from CD8+ T cells from peripheral blood mononuclear cells, collected in the second trimester of pregnancy. The CDR3 DNA sequence: TGTGCCAGCAGCTTAGAGGGGGCCGAGAACACCGGGGAGCTGTTTTTT. Amino acid sequence: CASSLEGAENTGELFF.